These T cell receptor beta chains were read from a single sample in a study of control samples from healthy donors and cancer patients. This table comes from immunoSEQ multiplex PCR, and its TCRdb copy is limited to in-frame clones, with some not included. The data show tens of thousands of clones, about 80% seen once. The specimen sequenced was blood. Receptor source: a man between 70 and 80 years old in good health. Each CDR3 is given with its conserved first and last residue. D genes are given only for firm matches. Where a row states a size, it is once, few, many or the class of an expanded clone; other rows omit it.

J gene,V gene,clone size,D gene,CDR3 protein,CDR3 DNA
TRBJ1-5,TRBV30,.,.,CAWGKGHYSNQPQHF,TGTGCCTGGGGGAAGGGACACTATAGCAATCAGCCCCAGCATTTT
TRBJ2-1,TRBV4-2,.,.,CASSQGRAYNEQFF,TGTGCCAGCAGCCAAGGGCGGGCCTACAATGAGCAGTTCTTC
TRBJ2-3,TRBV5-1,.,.,CASSPLTVGTDTQYF,TGCGCCAGCAGCCCCCTGACTGTGGGCACAGATACGCAGTATTTT
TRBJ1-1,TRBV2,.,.,CASSEEEGVATEAFF,TGTGCCAGCAGTGAAGAGGAGGGGGTGGCCACTGAAGCTTTCTTT
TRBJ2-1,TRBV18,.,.,CASSERKASGSLGEQFF,TGTGCCAGCTCTGAAAGGAAGGCCAGCGGCTCCCTAGGGGAGCAGTTCTTC
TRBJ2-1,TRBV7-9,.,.,CASTPLNEQFF,TGTGCCAGCACCCCCTTGAATGAGCAGTTCTTC
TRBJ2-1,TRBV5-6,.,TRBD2,CASSLASGTYNEQFF,TGTGCCAGCAGCTTGGCTAGCGGGACGTACAATGAGCAGTTCTTC
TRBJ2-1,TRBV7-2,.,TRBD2,CASSILAGGSYEQFF,TGTGCCAGCAGCATACTAGCGGGGGGTTCATATGAGCAGTTCTTC
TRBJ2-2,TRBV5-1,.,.,CASSLSLTGELFF,TGCGCCAGCAGCTTATCTCTCACCGGGGAGCTGTTTTTT
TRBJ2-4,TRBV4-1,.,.,CASSQVGERNIQYF,TGCGCCAGCAGCCAAGTCGGGGAACGAAACATTCAGTACTTC
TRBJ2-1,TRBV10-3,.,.,CATEAGLYSYNEQFF,TGTGCCACCGAGGCGGGCCTATACTCCTACAATGAGCAGTTCTTC
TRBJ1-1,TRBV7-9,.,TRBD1,CASSLATTAGGAFF,TGTGCCAGCAGCTTAGCCACTACAGCAGGGGGAGCTTTCTTT
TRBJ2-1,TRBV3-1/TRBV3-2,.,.,CASRRGDRYNEQFF,TGTGCCAGCAGGAGGGGCGACCGCTACAATGAGCAGTTCTTC
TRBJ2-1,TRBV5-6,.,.,CASSSDDEQFF,TGTGCCAGCAGCTCGGACGATGAGCAGTTCTTC
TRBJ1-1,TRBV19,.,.,CASSISLRDGNTEAFF,TGTGCCAGTAGTATCTCCCTCCGGGACGGCAACACTGAAGCTTTCTTT
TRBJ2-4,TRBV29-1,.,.,CSVDSRNIQYF,TGCAGCGTTGACAGCAGAAACATTCAGTACTTC
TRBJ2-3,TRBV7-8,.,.,CASSFGAGLYTDTQYF,TGTGCCAGCAGCTTTGGGGCGGGACTTTACACAGATACGCAGTATTTT
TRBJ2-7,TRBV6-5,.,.,CASSQGAEQYF,TGTGCCAGCAGTCAGGGTGCCGAGCAGTACTTC
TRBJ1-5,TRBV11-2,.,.,CASHRGAVYQPQHF,TGTGCCAGCCACCGTGGGGCAGTCTATCAGCCCCAGCATTTT
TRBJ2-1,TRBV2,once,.,CASSGLGGGYNEQFF,TGTGCCAGCAGTGGGCTTGGGGGCGGGTATAATGAGCAGTTCTTC
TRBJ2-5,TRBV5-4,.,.,CASSLPHQTQYF,TGTGCCAGCAGCTTGCCGCACCAGACCCAGTACTTC
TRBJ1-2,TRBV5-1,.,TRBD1,CASSHGTGANYGYTF,TGCGCCAGCAGCCACGGGACAGGGGCTAACTATGGCTACACCTTC
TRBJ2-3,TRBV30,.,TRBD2,CAWRSLAADTQYF,TGTGCCTGGAGATCACTAGCGGCAGATACGCAGTATTTT
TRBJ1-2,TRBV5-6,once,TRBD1,CASSRQGRYGYTF,TGTGCCAGCAGCAGACAGGGACGTTATGGCTACACCTTC
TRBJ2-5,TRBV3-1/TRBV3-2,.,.,CASPRETQYF,TGTGCCAGCCCGCGAGAGACCCAGTACTTC
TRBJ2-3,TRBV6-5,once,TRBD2,CASSYSGGRMADTQYF,TGTGCCAGCAGTTACTCCGGCGGGAGAATGGCAGATACGCAGTATTTT
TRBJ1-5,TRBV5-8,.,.,CASSSSFQGRKQPQHF,TGTGCCAGCAGCTCCTCATTCCAGGGGAGGAAACAGCCCCAGCATTTT
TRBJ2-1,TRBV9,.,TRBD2,CASSVAASGRGDEQFF,TGTGCCAGCAGCGTAGCGGCTAGCGGGAGAGGTGATGAGCAGTTCTTC
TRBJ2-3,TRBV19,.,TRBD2,CASSIREGASTDTQYF,TGTGCCAGTAGTATTCGGGAGGGAGCTAGCACAGATACGCAGTATTTT
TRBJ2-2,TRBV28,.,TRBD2,CASSFPTSASGGNTGELFF,TGTGCCAGCAGTTTTCCCACTTCGGCTAGCGGGGGGAACACCGGGGAGCTGTTTTTT
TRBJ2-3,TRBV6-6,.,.,CASSYPNKAPDTQYF,TGTGCCAGCAGTTACCCCAATAAGGCCCCAGATACGCAGTATTTT
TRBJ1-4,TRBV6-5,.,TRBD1,CASSYGQGGEKLFF,TGTGCCAGCAGTTACGGACAGGGTGGCGAAAAACTGTTTTTT
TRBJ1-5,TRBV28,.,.,CASSEIEGSANQPQHF,TGTGCCAGCAGTGAGATCGAGGGATCCGCCAATCAGCCCCAGCATTTT
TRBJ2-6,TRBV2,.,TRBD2,CASSAQGGGANVLTF,TGTGCCAGCAGCGCCCAGGGAGGGGGGGCCAACGTCCTGACTTTC
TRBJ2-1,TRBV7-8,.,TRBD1,CASSLEGAGSYNEQFF,TGTGCCAGCAGCTTAGAGGGGGCAGGGTCCTACAATGAGCAGTTCTTC
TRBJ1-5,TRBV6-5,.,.,CASSYGQNQPQHF,TGTGCCAGCAGTTACGGGCAGAATCAGCCCCAGCATTTT
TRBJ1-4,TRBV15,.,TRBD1,CATSRTRQGGKDEKLFF,TGTGCCACCAGCAGAACCCGCCAGGGGGGGAAAGATGAAAAACTGTTTTTT
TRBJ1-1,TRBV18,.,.,CASSPGRGTEAFF,TGTGCCAGCTCACCGGGGAGGGGCACTGAAGCTTTCTTT
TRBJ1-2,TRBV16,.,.,CASSRNYGYTF,TGTGCCAGCAGCCGGAACTATGGCTACACCTTC
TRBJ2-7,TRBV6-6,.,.,CASRRQDFYEQYF,TGTGCCAGCAGACGACAGGATTTCTACGAGCAGTACTTC
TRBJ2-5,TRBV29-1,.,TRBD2,CSVRNSGRAGETQYF,TGCAGCGTGCGGAACAGCGGGAGGGCCGGGGAGACCCAGTACTTC
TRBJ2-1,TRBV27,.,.,CASSKNSPTYNEQFF,TGTGCCAGCAGTAAAAATTCACCCACTTACAATGAGCAGTTCTTC
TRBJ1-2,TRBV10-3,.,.,CATNPGDGYTF,TGTGCCACGAATCCAGGGGATGGCTACACCTTC
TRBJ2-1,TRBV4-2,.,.,CASSQERVTYNEQFF,TGTGCCAGCAGCCAAGAGCGGGTCACCTACAATGAGCAGTTCTTC
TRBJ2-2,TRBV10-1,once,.,CASSESPGRDNTGELFF,TGCGCCAGCAGTGAGTCCCCGGGCAGGGACAACACCGGGGAGCTGTTTTTT
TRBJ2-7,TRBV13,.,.,CASSHQGGAYEQYF,TGTGCCAGCAGCCACCAAGGGGGAGCTTACGAGCAGTACTTC
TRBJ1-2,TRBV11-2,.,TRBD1,CASSKDRDGYTF,TGTGCCAGCAGCAAAGACAGGGATGGCTACACCTTC